A selection of T cell receptor beta chains follows, all from one sample in a study of CD8 T cells in ankylosing spondylitis. TCRdb reprocessed the 5' RACE reads via MiXCR and lists one record per CDR3 protein. The table records roughly 440,000 distinct CDR3 sequences, 17% of them present only once. Sequencing input: blood, either unsorted or a sorted T cell fraction (not recorded which). Receptor source: a male donor with ankylosing spondylitis. The CDR3 runs from the conserved cysteine through the conserved F or W. The order of the fields is clone size, D gene, J gene, V gene, CDR3 protein, CDR3 DNA. D genes are given only for firm matches. The listing skips clone size in some rows; elsewhere it reads once, few, many or a size class.

size: many; D: NA; J: TRBJ2-7; V: TRBV10-3; CDR3: CAISPGYEQYF; DNA: TGTGCCATCAGTCCTGGGTACGAGCAGTACTTC
size: few; D: NA; J: TRBJ2-4; V: TRBV19; CDR3: CASSILSAKNIQYF; DNA: TGTGCCAGTAGTATACTCAGCGCCAAAAACATTCAGTACTTC
size: NA; D: NA; J: TRBJ2-6; V: TRBV27; CDR3: CASRPTGSGANVLTF; DNA: TGTGCCAGCAGACCCACAGGATCTGGGGCCAACGTCCTGACTTTC
size: NA; D: TRBD2; J: TRBJ2-5; V: TRBV20-1; CDR3: CSARDWAGGLQETQYF; DNA: TGCAGTGCTAGAGATTGGGCGGGAGGACTACAAGAGACCCAGTACTTC
size: NA; D: TRBD2; J: TRBJ2-1; V: TRBV7-9; CDR3: CASSQRLARDNEQFF; DNA: TGTGCCAGCAGCCAACGACTAGCGCGAGACAATGAGCAGTTCTTC
size: NA; D: NA; J: TRBJ2-3; V: TRBV15; CDR3: CATSTEMGGASTDTQYF; DNA: TGTGCCACCAGCACCGAAATGGGGGGCGCCAGCACAGATACGCAGTATTTT
size: few; D: NA; J: TRBJ1-3; V: TRBV6-2/TRBV6-3; CDR3: CASKGRTSGNTIYF; DNA: TGTGCCAGCAAGGGGAGGACCTCTGGAAACACCATATATTTT
size: few; D: NA; J: TRBJ2-3; V: TRBV2; CDR3: CASSIRADTQYF; DNA: TGTGCCAGCAGCATCAGGGCAGATACGCAGTATTTT
size: NA; D: NA; J: TRBJ1-5; V: TRBV4-1; CDR3: CASSQGGPINQPQHF; DNA: TGCGCCAGCAGCCAAGGGGGACCGATCAATCAGCCCCAGCATTTT
size: NA; D: NA; J: TRBJ1-5; V: TRBV3-1; CDR3: CASSQGIDRPGQPQHF; DNA: TGTGCCAGCAGCCAAGGTATAGACAGGCCTGGTCAGCCCCAGCATTTT
size: NA; D: TRBD2; J: TRBJ2-1; V: TRBV28; CDR3: CASIADLAGREQFF; DNA: TGTGCCAGCATCGCGGATCTAGCGGGAAGAGAGCAGTTCTTC
size: few; D: NA; J: TRBJ1-2; V: TRBV20-1; CDR3: CSAGGGSYGYTF; DNA: TGCAGTGCAGGGGGGGGATCCTATGGCTACACCTTC
size: NA; D: NA; J: TRBJ2-7; V: TRBV28; CDR3: CASSSPGPASREQYF; DNA: TGTGCCAGCAGTTCCCCGGGACCCGCGTCGCGCGAGCAGTACTTC
size: few; D: NA; J: TRBJ2-6; V: TRBV20-1; CDR3: CSATRPKTHSGANVLTF; DNA: TGCAGTGCTACCCGACCTAAAACTCACTCTGGGGCCAACGTCCTGACTTTC
size: many; D: NA; J: TRBJ1-2; V: TRBV12-3/TRBV12-4; CDR3: CASSLGINYGYTF; DNA: TGTGCCAGCAGTTTAGGCATCAACTATGGCTACACCTTC
size: many; D: TRBD1; J: TRBJ2-1; V: TRBV7-2; CDR3: CASSADRGSYNEQFF; DNA: TGTGCCAGCAGCGCCGACAGGGGCTCCTACAATGAGCAGTTCTTC
size: many; D: NA; J: TRBJ2-6; V: TRBV20-1; CDR3: CSATRLTGANVLTF; DNA: TGCAGTGCTACACGGTTGACTGGGGCCAACGTCCTGACTTTC
size: NA; D: TRBD1; J: TRBJ2-3; V: TRBV20-1; CDR3: CSARGSGTGRNTQYF; DNA: TGCAGTGCTAGAGGATCGGGGACAGGGAGGAATACGCAGTATTTT
size: many; D: NA; J: TRBJ2-7; V: TRBV10-3; CDR3: CATRTEYNEQYF; DNA: TGTGCCACCCGAACCGAATATAACGAGCAGTACTTC
size: few; D: TRBD1; J: TRBJ2-5; V: TRBV20-1; CDR3: CSAKWDRETQYF; DNA: TGCAGTGCTAAATGGGACAGGGAGACCCAGTACTTC
size: NA; D: NA; J: TRBJ2-2; V: TRBV20-1; CDR3: CSAKPGQNTGELFF; DNA: TGCAGTGCAAAACCGGGACAGAACACCGGGGAGCTGTTTTTT
size: few; D: NA; J: TRBJ2-3; V: TRBV5-1; CDR3: CASSFRPEGFTDTQYF; DNA: TGCGCCAGCAGCTTCCGCCCAGAGGGGTTCACAGATACGCAGTATTTT
size: few; D: NA; J: TRBJ1-2; V: TRBV18; CDR3: CASSPGNNYGYTF; DNA: TGTGCCAGCTCACCAGGAAATAACTATGGCTACACCTTC
size: NA; D: NA; J: TRBJ2-2; V: TRBV2; CDR3: CASSAQGGNTGELFF; DNA: TGTGCCAGCAGTGCTCAGGGAGGAAACACCGGGGAGCTGTTTTTT
size: NA; D: NA; J: TRBJ2-1; V: TRBV3-1; CDR3: CASSQRRGRSYNEQFF; DNA: TGTGCCAGCAGCCAACGACGGGGCCGCTCCTACAATGAGCAGTTCTTC
size: many; D: TRBD2; J: TRBJ2-1; V: TRBV7-2; CDR3: CASSYLAGGSYNEQFF; DNA: TGTGCCAGCAGCTACCTAGCGGGGGGCTCCTACAATGAGCAGTTCTTC
size: NA; D: NA; J: TRBJ2-1; V: TRBV12-3/TRBV12-4; CDR3: CASSPKGGFGNEQFF; DNA: TGTGCCAGCAGTCCGAAAGGGGGATTCGGGAATGAGCAGTTCTTC
size: few; D: TRBD1; J: TRBJ2-1; V: TRBV25-1; CDR3: CASSERGRSSYNEQFF; DNA: TGTGCCAGCAGTGAAAGGGGGCGTAGCTCCTACAATGAGCAGTTCTTC
size: NA; D: NA; J: TRBJ2-7; V: TRBV28; CDR3: CASSFREYDEQYF; DNA: TGTGCCAGCAGTTTCCGGGAATACGACGAGCAGTACTTC
size: NA; D: NA; J: TRBJ1-2; V: TRBV20-1; CDR3: CSARVEREKERGYTF; DNA: TGCAGTGCTAGAGTAGAGAGGGAAAAAGAGAGGGGCTACACCTTC
size: NA; D: NA; J: TRBJ1-1; V: TRBV28; CDR3: CASSFFGRYTEAFF; DNA: TGTGCCAGCAGTTTTTTTGGTAGATACACTGAAGCTTTCTTT
size: NA; D: TRBD2; J: TRBJ2-2; V: TRBV7-3; CDR3: CASSQKRGVTGELFF; DNA: TGTGCCAGCAGCCAAAAGCGGGGGGTTACCGGGGAGCTGTTTTTT
size: NA; D: NA; J: TRBJ2-4; V: TRBV7-4; CDR3: CASSLPRSGNHKNIQYF; DNA: TGTGCCAGCAGCTTACCGAGAAGCGGAAACCACAAAAACATTCAGTACTTC
size: many; D: TRBD1; J: TRBJ2-7; V: TRBV3-1; CDR3: CASSQGAYEQYF; DNA: TGTGCCAGCAGTCAGGGGGCCTACGAGCAGTACTTC
size: NA; D: TRBD1; J: TRBJ2-1; V: TRBV5-1; CDR3: CASSVTGFDEQFF; DNA: TGCGCCAGCAGCGTGACAGGGTTCGATGAGCAGTTCTTC
size: few; D: NA; J: TRBJ1-5; V: TRBV2; CDR3: CASSSRGVGQPQHF; DNA: TGTGCCAGCAGTTCTCGGGGGGTGGGACAGCCCCAGCATTTT
size: NA; D: TRBD2; J: TRBJ2-1; V: TRBV6-2/TRBV6-3; CDR3: CASRRLAGSYNEQFF; DNA: TGTGCCAGCAGACGACTAGCGGGGTCCTACAATGAGCAGTTCTTC
size: many; D: NA; J: TRBJ2-7; V: TRBV12-3/TRBV12-4; CDR3: CASSPNGAYEQYF; DNA: TGTGCCAGCAGCCCCAATGGAGCCTACGAGCAGTACTTC
size: many; D: NA; J: TRBJ2-1; V: TRBV7-6; CDR3: CASSLGLDEQFF; DNA: TGTGCCAGCAGCTTAGGCTTAGATGAGCAGTTCTTC
size: few; D: NA; J: TRBJ2-1; V: TRBV11-3; CDR3: CASSAPSAPYNEQFF; DNA: TGTGCCAGCAGCGCCCCTTCCGCTCCCTACAATGAGCAGTTCTTC
size: NA; D: TRBD1; J: TRBJ1-2; V: TRBV29-1; CDR3: CSVGQGGSYGYTF; DNA: TGCAGCGTTGGACAGGGAGGGAGCTATGGCTACACCTTC
size: few; D: TRBD2; J: TRBJ2-1; V: TRBV7-4; CDR3: CASSLPQGTSGKDEQFF; DNA: TGTGCCAGCAGCTTACCCCAGGGGACTAGCGGGAAGGATGAGCAGTTCTTC
size: NA; D: NA; J: TRBJ2-1; V: TRBV7-2; CDR3: CASSSSGTPLLFF; DNA: TGTGCCAGCAGCTCATCCGGGACACCGTTACTGTTCTTC
size: few; D: NA; J: TRBJ2-1; V: TRBV6-1; CDR3: CASSEASEYYNEQFF; DNA: TGTGCCAGCAGTGAGGCTAGCGAGTACTACAATGAGCAGTTCTTC
size: few; D: NA; J: TRBJ1-2; V: TRBV6-1; CDR3: CASDTGKGYGYTF; DNA: TGTGCCAGCGACACAGGGAAGGGCTATGGCTACACCTTC
size: few; D: TRBD1; J: TRBJ2-1; V: TRBV12-3/TRBV12-4; CDR3: CASSLTPGQGQSSYNEQFF; DNA: TGTGCCAGCAGTTTGACCCCGGGACAGGGGCAAAGCTCCTACAATGAGCAGTTCTTC
size: NA; D: TRBD1; J: TRBJ1-2; V: TRBV6-5; CDR3: CASSSDRGLNYGYTF; DNA: TGTGCCAGCAGTTCAGACAGGGGGCTTAACTATGGCTACACCTTC
size: NA; D: NA; J: TRBJ2-1; V: TRBV20-1; CDR3: CSARLWGSYNEQFF; DNA: TGCAGTGCTAGACTTTGGGGATCCTACAATGAGCAGTTCTTC
size: NA; D: TRBD2; J: TRBJ2-4; V: TRBV12-5; CDR3: CASGLVPGGGASLTVKNIQYF; DNA: TGTGCTAGTGGTTTGGTCCCCGGGGGGGGAGCGAGTCTTACGGTCAAAAACATTCAGTACTTC
size: few; D: NA; J: TRBJ1-2; V: TRBV24-1; CDR3: CATSDGTGYGYTF; DNA: TGTGCCACCAGTGATGGAACAGGTTATGGCTACACCTTC
size: few; D: NA; J: TRBJ1-6; V: TRBV7-2; CDR3: CASSLGAQGNSPLHF; DNA: TGTGCCAGCAGCTTAGGGGCTCAGGGGAATTCACCCCTCCACTTT
size: many; D: NA; J: TRBJ1-2; V: TRBV28; CDR3: CASSLPGRLNYGYTF; DNA: TGTGCCAGCAGCCTACCGGGACGACTTAACTATGGCTACACCTTC
size: many; D: NA; J: TRBJ1-1; V: TRBV4-1; CDR3: CASSGDKNTEAFF; DNA: TGCGCCAGCTCTGGGGACAAGAACACTGAAGCTTTCTTT
size: NA; D: TRBD1; J: TRBJ1-1; V: TRBV5-1; CDR3: CASTLNTGQGAVGAFF; DNA: TGCGCCAGCACCCTTAATACGGGACAGGGGGCTGTCGGAGCTTTCTTT
size: few; D: TRBD1; J: TRBJ1-1; V: TRBV4-3; CDR3: CASSREQGAGTEAFF; DNA: TGCGCCAGCAGCCGAGAACAGGGGGCTGGCACTGAAGCTTTCTTT
size: few; D: TRBD2; J: TRBJ2-1; V: TRBV11-3; CDR3: CASSPGGSVNEQFF; DNA: TGTGCCAGCAGCCCGGGCGGGAGTGTCAATGAGCAGTTCTTC
size: many; D: NA; J: TRBJ1-2; V: TRBV7-6; CDR3: CASSLGQANYGYTF; DNA: TGTGCCAGCAGCTTAGGACAGGCGAACTATGGCTACACCTTC
size: NA; D: TRBD1; J: TRBJ2-7; V: TRBV9; CDR3: CASSEKDQTGPYEQYF; DNA: TGTGCCAGCAGCGAGAAGGACCAGACAGGGCCCTACGAGCAGTACTTC
size: NA; D: TRBD2; J: TRBJ2-1; V: TRBV11-2; CDR3: CASSVTSGGLEQFF; DNA: TGTGCCAGCAGCGTTACTAGCGGGGGGCTTGAGCAGTTCTTC